A selection of T cell receptor beta chains follows, all from one sample in a study of T cell responses to AZD1222 COVID-19 vaccine. TCRdb's table, derived via immunoSEQ multiplex PCR, lists solely in-frame clones and lacks some. This repertoire shows 150,000 to 200,000 clones, 85% to 95% found once; its top ten account for about 9.4%. The input for sequencing was peripheral blood, taken on day 0 of AZD1222 vaccination. These receptors all stem from an adult in good health. Both conserved end residues are part of each CDR3.

TRBV24-1	TRBJ2-7	CAGPGTGARETVYEQYF
TRBV2	TRBJ1-4	CASTPRGGTNEKLFF
TRBV25-1	TRBJ2-2	CASRDRGQGPGELFF
TRBV30	TRBJ1-5	CAWSVQGGQPQHF
TRBV9	TRBJ1-1	CASSPGQIEAFF
TRBV5-1	TRBJ2-3	CASSYARGLRGTDTQYF
TRBV5-6	TRBJ2-1	CAATSGRRWAEQFF
TRBV12-3/TRBV12-4	TRBJ1-1	CASSSDRNTEAFF
TRBV10-3	TRBJ2-2	CAIRDPPGGELFF
TRBV5-4	TRBJ2-1	CASSLNGGTTYNEQFF
TRBV19	TRBJ1-2	CASSYMAGGANYGYTF
TRBV4-1	TRBJ1-1	CASSQDIITTEAFF
TRBV6-5	TRBJ2-1	CASSYAGGTYNEQFF
TRBV19	TRBJ1-1	CASRSRLASPEAFF
TRBV6-5	TRBJ2-5	CASSYSGRGLETQYF
TRBV27	TRBJ2-7	CASSLSRVGGGASYEQYF
TRBV7-9	TRBJ1-6	CASSLGRVSNSPLHF
TRBV11-2	TRBJ2-1	CASSLGRLVSYNEQFF
TRBV7-8	TRBJ1-6	CASSLRMGTEIYNSPLHF
TRBV28	TRBJ2-3	CASSHEGGGVLGDTQYF
TRBV9	TRBJ1-5	CASSPGGDSNQPQHF
TRBV5-1	TRBJ2-1	CASSFDRGFYNEQFF
TRBV7-2	TRBJ2-3	CASSLAEVLAGGPTSTDTQYF
TRBV28	TRBJ2-1	CASFGTPTYNEQFF
TRBV5-1	TRBJ1-6	CASSFGRDNSPLHF
TRBV18	TRBJ2-1	CASSPNFGEQFF
TRBV5-6	TRBJ2-7	CASSLSSEQYF